What follows are 4 T cell receptor beta chains derived from one specimen sequenced in a study of regulatory T cells in long-lasting Graves disease. Noted time point: newly diagnosed GD, antithyroid drugs for less than 3 months. Extracted RNA from PBMCs served as the source of the TCR library. Library construction for TCR beta used iRepertoire HTBI primers and Arm-PCR of CDR3 regions. TCRdb itself ran the multiplex PCR reads through MiXCR, one entry per CDR3 protein. The profile shows about 610,000 distinct CDR3 sequences, about 15% of them singletons. These data also featured in a second study, about T cells in Graves' hyperthyroidism and ophthalmopathy.

Sequencing was performed on peripheral blood mononuclear cells (PBMCs), taken at new diagnosis, from a patient treated with antithyroid drugs. The receptors stem from a man aged 18 to 29 with Graves disease.

The chain is built from TRBV9 and TRBJ2-7; tentatively, D is TRBD2 (5 bases). Trimming took off 0 bases at V and 5 bases at J, with 15 bases between the two ends. There are 15 residues in the CDR3. Germline CDR1 is SGDLS and CDR2 is YYNGEE. The CDR3 DNA sequence: TGTGCCAGCAGCGTAGTCGGAGAGGACGGGAACGAGCAGTACTTC. Translated: CASSVVGEDGNEQYF.

The rearrangement joins TRBV5-1 to TRBJ2-7; 7 bases agree with TRBD1. Germline V gene sequence: CDR1 SGHRS, CDR2 YFSETQ. With 0 bases clipped from V and 7 bases from J, the junction kept 13 bases outside the gene matches. CDR3 length: 16 residues. Written as DNA, the CDR3 is TGCGCCAGCAGCTTGGCCGGGCGGACAGGAGGTACGGAGCAGTACTTC. Its protein is CASSLAGRTGGTEQYF.

The genes are TRBV7-3 and TRBJ2-1; tentatively, D is TRBD1 (5 bases). The CDR3 sequence is 12 residues long. Germline V gene sequence: CDR1 SGHTA, CDR2 FQGTGA. V lost 2 bases and J 15 bases, leaving 14 bases between the germline ends. The CDR3 is CASSLGQGGLFF. Here the CDR3 DNA reads TGTGCCAGCAGCTTAGGGCAGGGTGGTCTGTTCTTC.

On this clonotype itself: A much larger clonotype is one base distant, so this may be a read error. The chain combines TRBV11-2 with TRBJ1-1; D call uncertain. The CDR3 is made up of 15 amino acids. CDR1 and CDR2 (germline): SGHAT, FQNNGV. The CDR3 is CASSSLWVRNTGAFF. CDR3 coding DNA: TGTGCCAGCAGCTCGCTCTGGGTACGTAACACTGGAGCTTTCTTT. The whole variable domain, remainder taken from reference TRBV11-2 and TRBJ1-1, is EAGVAQSPRYKIIEKRQSVAFWCNPISGHATLYWYQQILGQGPKLLIQFQNNGVVDDSQLPKDRFSAERLKGVDSTLKIQPAKLEDSAVYLCASSSLWVRNTGAFFGQGTRLTVV.